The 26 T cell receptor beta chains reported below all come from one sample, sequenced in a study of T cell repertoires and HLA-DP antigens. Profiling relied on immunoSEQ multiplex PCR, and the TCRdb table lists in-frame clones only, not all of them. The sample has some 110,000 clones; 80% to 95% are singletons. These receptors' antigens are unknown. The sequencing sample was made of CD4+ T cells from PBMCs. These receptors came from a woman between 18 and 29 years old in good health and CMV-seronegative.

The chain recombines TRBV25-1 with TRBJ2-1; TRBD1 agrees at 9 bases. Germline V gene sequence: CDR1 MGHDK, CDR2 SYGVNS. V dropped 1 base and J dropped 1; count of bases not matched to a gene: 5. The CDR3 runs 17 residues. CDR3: CASSESTTGGSYNEQFF. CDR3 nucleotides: TGTGCCAGCAGTGAATCCACGACAGGGGGATCCTACAATGAGCAGTTCTTC.

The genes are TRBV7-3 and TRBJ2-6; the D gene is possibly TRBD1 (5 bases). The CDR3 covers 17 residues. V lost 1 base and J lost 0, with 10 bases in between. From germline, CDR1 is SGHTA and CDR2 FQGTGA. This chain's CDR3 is CASSLSRVLSGANVLTF. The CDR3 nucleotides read TGTGCCAGCAGCTTAAGCAGGGTCCTCTCTGGGGCCAACGTCCTGACTTTC.

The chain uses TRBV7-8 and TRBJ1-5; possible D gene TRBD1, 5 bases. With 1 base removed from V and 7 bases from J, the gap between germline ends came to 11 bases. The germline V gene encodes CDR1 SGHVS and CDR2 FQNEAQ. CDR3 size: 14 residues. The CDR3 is CASSLERGNQPQHF. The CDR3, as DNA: TGTGCCAGCAGCTTAGAGCGGGGGAACCAGCCCCAGCATTTT.

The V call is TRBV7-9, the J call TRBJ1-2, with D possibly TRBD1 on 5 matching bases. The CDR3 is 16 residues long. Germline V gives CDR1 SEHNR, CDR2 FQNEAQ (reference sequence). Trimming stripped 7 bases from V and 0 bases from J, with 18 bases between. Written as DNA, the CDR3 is TGTGCCAGCACCACCCAGTCGGGGCAAGCTAACTATGGCTACACCTTC. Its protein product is CASTTQSGQANYGYTF.

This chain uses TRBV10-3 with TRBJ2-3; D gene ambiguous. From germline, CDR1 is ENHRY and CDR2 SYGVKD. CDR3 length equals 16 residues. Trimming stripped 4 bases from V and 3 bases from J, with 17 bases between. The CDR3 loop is CAISALKEFRTDTQYF. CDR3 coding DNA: TGTGCCATCAGTGCTCTGAAGGAGTTTCGGACAGATACGCAGTATTTT.

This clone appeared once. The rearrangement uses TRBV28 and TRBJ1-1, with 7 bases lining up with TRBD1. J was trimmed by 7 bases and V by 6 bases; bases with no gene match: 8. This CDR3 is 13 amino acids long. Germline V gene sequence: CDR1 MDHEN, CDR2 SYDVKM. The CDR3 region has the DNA TGTGCCAGCAGCCAGACAGGGCGCGGTGAAGCTTTCTTT. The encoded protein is CASSQTGRGEAFF.

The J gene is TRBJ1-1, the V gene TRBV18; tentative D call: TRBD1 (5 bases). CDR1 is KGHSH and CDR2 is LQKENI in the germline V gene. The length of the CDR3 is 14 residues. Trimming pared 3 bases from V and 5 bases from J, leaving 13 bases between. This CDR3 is CASSPGRQNTEAFF. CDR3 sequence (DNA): TGTGCCAGCTCACCGGGTAGACAGAATACTGAAGCTTTCTTT.

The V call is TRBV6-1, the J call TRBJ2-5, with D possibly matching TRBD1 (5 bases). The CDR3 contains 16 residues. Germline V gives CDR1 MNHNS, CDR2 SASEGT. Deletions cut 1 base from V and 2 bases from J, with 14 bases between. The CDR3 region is CASSEGRTGLQETQYF. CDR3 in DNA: TGTGCCAGCAGTGAAGGTCGAACAGGCCTACAAGAGACCCAGTACTTC.

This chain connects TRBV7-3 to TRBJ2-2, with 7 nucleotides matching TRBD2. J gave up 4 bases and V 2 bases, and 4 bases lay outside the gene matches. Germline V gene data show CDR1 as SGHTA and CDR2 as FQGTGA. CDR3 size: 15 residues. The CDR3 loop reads CASSLGGRGTGELFF. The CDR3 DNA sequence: TGTGCCAGCAGCTTAGGAGGGAGGGGCACCGGGGAGCTGTTTTTT. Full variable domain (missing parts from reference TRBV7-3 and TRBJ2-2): GAGVSQTPSNKVTEKGKYVELRCDPISGHTALYWYRQSLGQGPEFLIYFQGTGAADDSGLPNDRFFAVRPEGSVSTLKIQRTERGDSAVYLCASSLGGRGTGELFFGEGSRLTVL.

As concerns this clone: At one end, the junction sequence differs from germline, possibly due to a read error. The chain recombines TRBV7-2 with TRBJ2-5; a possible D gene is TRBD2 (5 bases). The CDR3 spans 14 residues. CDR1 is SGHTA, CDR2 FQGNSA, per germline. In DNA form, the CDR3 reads TGTGCCAGCAGCCTAGCCCACTCCCGCGAGACCCAGTACTTC. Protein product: CASSLAHSRETQYF.

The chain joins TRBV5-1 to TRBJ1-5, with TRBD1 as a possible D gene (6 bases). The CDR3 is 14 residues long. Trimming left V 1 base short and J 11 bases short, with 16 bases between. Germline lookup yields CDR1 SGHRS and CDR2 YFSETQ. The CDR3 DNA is TGCGCCAGCAGCTTGACGGCAGGGGTGGAGGCCCAGCATTTT. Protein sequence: CASSLTAGVEAQHF.

The chain's CDR3 is CASSEGQYSNQPQHF. The CDR3 DNA is TGCGCCAGCAGCGAGGGACAGTATAGCAATCAGCCCCAGCATTTT. The gene calls are TRBV5-1 and TRBJ1-5, with 7 bases lining up with TRBD1. There are 15 residues in the CDR3. Losses at the gene ends were 4 bases for V and 0 bases for J; bases not matched to a gene: 4. Looked up from germline, CDR1 is SGHRS and CDR2 is YFSETQ. The variable domain in full, with the rest retrieved from reference TRBV5-1 and TRBJ1-5, is KAGVTQTPRYLIKTRGQQVTLSCSPISGHRSVSWYQQTPGQGLQFLFEYFSETQRNKGNFPGRFSGRQFSNSRSEMNVSTLELGDSALYLCASSEGQYSNQPQHFGDGTRLSIL.

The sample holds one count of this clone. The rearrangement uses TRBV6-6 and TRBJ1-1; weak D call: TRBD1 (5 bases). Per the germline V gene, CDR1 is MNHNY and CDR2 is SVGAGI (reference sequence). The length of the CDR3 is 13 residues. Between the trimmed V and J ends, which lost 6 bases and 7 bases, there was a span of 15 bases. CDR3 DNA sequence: TGTGCCAGCAGGACAGCCGCGGGGGTTGAAGCTTTCTTT. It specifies CASRTAAGVEAFF.

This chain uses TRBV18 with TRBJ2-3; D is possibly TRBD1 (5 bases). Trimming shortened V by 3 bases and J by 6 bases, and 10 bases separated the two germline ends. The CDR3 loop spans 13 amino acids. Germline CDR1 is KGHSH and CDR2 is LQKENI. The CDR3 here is CASSPQGRDTQYF. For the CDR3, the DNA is TGTGCCAGCTCACCCCAGGGTCGGGATACGCAGTATTTT.

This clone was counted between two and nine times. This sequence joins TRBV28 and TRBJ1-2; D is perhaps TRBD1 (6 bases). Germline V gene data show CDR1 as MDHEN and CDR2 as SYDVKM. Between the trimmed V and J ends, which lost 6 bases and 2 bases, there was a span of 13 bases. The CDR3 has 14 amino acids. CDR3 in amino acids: CASRTTGQNYGYTF. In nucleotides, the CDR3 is TGTGCCAGCAGGACGACAGGCCAGAACTATGGCTACACCTTC.

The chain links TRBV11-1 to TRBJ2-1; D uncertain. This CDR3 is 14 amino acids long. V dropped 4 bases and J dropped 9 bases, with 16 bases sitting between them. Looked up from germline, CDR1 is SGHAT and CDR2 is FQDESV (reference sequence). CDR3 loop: CASSSSRLGGEQFF. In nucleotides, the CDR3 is TGTGCCAGCAGCTCCTCTCGACTGGGCGGTGAGCAGTTCTTC. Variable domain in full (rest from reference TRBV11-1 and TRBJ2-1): EAEVAQSPRYKITEKSQAVAFWCDPISGHATLYWYRQILGQGPELLVQFQDESVVDDSQLPKDRFSAERLKGVDSTLKIQPAELGDSAMYLCASSSSRLGGEQFFGPGTRLTVL.

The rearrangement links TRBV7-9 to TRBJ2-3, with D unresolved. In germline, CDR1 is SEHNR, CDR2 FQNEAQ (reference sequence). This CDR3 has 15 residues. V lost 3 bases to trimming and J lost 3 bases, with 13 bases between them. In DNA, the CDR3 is TGTGCCAGCAGCTTCAGTCGGGCCGTAACAGATACGCAGTATTTT. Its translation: CASSFSRAVTDTQYF.

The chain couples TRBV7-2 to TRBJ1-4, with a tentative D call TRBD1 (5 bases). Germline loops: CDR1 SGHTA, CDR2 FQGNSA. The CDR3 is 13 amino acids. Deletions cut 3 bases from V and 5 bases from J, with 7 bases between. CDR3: CASSLAGNEKLFF. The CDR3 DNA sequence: TGTGCCAGCAGCTTGGCAGGGAATGAAAAACTGTTTTTT. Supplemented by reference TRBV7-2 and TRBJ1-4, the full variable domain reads GAGVSQSPSNKVTEKGKDVELRCDPISGHTALYWYRQSLGQGLEFLIYFQGNSAPDKSGLPSDRFSAERTGGSVSTLTIQRTQQEDSAVYLCASSLAGNEKLFFGSGTQLSVL.

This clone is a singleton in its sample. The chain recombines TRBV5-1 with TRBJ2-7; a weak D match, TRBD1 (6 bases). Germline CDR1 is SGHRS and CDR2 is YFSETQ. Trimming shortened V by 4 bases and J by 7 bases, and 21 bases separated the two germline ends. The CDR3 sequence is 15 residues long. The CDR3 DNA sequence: TGCGCCAGCAGCCCCCAGACAGGCAATCTGGGGGAGCAGTACTTC. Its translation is CASSPQTGNLGEQYF.

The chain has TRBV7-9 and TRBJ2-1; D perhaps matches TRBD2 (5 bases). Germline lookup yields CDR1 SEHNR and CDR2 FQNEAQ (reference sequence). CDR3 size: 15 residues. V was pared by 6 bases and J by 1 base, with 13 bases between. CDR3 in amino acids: CASSLPRGSYNEQFF. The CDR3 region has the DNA TGTGCCAGCAGTCTTCCCAGAGGGTCCTACAATGAGCAGTTCTTC.

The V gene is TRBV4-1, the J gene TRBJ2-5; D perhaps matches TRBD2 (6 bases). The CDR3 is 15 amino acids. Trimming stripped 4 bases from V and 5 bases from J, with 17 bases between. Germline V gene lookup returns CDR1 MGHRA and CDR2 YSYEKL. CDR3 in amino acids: CASSPGVAGPETQYF. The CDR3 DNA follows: TGCGCCAGCAGCCCCGGGGTGGCGGGGCCGGAGACCCAGTACTTC.

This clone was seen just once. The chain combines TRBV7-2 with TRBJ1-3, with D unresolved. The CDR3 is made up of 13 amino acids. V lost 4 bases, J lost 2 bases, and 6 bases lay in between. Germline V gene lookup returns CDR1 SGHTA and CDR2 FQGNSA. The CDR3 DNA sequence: TGTGCCAGCAGCTCGCAGCCTGGAAACACCATATATTTT. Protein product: CASSSQPGNTIYF. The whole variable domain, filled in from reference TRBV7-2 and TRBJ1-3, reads GAGVSQSPSNKVTEKGKDVELRCDPISGHTALYWYRQSLGQGLEFLIYFQGNSAPDKSGLPSDRFSAERTGGSVSTLTIQRTQQEDSAVYLCASSSQPGNTIYFGEGSWLTVV.

The CDR3 sequence is CASSSLPGGHTEAFF. The CDR3 DNA reads TGTGCCAGCAGCTCCCTCCCAGGGGGCCACACTGAAGCTTTCTTT. The rearrangement uses TRBV7-9 and TRBJ1-1; 8 bases agree with TRBD1. The CDR3 has 15 amino acids. Germline loops: CDR1 SEHNR, CDR2 FQNEAQ (reference sequence). The V and J ends lost 4 bases and 3 bases, in that order; junction bases with no gene match: 7.

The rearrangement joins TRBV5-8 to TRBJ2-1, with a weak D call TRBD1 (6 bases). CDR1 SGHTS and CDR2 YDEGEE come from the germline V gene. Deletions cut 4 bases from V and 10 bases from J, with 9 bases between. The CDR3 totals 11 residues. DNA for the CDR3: TGTGCCAGCAGCCCAGGGGTAGAGCAGTTCTTC. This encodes CASSPGVEQFF.

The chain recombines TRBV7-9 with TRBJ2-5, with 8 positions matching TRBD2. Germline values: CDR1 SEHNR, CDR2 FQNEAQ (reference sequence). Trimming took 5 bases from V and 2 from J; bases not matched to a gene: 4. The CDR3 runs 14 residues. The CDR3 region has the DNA TGTGCCAGCAGCCGACTAGCGCCGCAAGAGACCCAGTACTTC. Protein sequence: CASSRLAPQETQYF.

The CDR3 loop is CASSLRTGGMTDTQYF. The CDR3 nucleotides read TGTGCCAGCAGCTTACGGACAGGGGGGATGACAGATACGCAGTATTTT. The chain links TRBV7-2 to TRBJ2-3; 10 nucleotides match TRBD1. The V and J ends lost 2 bases and 3 bases, in that order; junction bases with no gene match: 5. This CDR3 spans 16 amino acids. Germline loops: CDR1 SGHTA, CDR2 FQGNSA.